This TCR beta chain was found in a study of blood T cell repertoires in COVID-19. The CDR3 has 16 residues. The V gene's germline CDR1 is LNHDA and CDR2 SQIVND (reference sequence). The V gene lost 4 bases and the J gene lost 8 bases, with 20 bases spanning the gap. Generated by immunoSEQ multiplex PCR, the TCRdb table keeps only in-frame clones and is missing some. Of approximately 230,000 clones in the sample, almost 90% were seen once. This TCR came from a man aged 80 or over with acute or convalescent COVID-19. The chain employs TRBV19 and TRBJ1-4; D might be TRBD1 (6 bases). Sequencing was carried out using peripheral blood. The DNA of the CDR3 is TGTGCCAGTAGTAAAACAGGGACACGGGGTTCCGAAAAACTGTTTTTT. Translated, it gives CASSKTGTRGSEKLFF.